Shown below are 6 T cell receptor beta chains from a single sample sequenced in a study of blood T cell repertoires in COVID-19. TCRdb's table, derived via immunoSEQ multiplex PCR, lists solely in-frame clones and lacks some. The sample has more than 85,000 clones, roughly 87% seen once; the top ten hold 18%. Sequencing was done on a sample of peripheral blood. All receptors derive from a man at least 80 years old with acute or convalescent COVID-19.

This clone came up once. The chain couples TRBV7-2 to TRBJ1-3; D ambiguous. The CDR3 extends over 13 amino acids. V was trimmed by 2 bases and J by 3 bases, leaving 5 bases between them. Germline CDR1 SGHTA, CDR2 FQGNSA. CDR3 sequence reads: CASSLSVGNTIYF. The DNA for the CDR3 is TGTGCCAGCAGCTTATCGGTTGGAAACACCATATATTTT.

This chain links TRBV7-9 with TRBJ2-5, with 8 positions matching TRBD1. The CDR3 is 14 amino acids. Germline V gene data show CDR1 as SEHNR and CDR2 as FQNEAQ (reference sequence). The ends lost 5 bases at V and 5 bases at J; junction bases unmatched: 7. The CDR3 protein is CASSLRGQGETQYF. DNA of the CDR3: TGTGCCAGCAGCCTCAGGGGGCAGGGGGAGACCCAGTACTTC.

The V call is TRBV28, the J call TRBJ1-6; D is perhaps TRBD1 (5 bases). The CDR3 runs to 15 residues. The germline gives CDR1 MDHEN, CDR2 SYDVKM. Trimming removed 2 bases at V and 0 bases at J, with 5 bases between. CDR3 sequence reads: CASSLDSSYNSPLHF. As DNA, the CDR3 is TGTGCCAGCAGTTTAGACAGCTCCTATAATTCACCCCTCCACTTT.

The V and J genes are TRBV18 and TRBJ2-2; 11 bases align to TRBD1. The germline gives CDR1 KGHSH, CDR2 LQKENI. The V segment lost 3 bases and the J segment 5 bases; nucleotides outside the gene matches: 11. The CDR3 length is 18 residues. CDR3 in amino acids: CASSPTPEDRGRTGELFF. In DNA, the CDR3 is TGTGCCAGCTCACCGACGCCGGAGGACAGGGGGCGGACCGGGGAGCTGTTTTTT.

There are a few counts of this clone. The CDR3 DNA is TGTGCCACCAGTGAACCCGGGAACCTGAATCAGCCCCAGCATTTT. Translated: CATSEPGNLNQPQHF. The chain is built from TRBV24-1 and TRBJ1-5; D is unclear. Trimming took off 4 bases at V and 4 bases at J, with 13 bases between the two ends. In germline, CDR1 is KGHDR, CDR2 SFDVKD. This CDR3 comprises 15 residues.

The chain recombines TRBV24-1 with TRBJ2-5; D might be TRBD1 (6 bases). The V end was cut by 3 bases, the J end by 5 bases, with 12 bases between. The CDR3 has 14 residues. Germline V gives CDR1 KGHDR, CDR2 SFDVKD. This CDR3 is CATSDLQGRETQYF. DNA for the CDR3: TGTGCCACCAGTGATCTTCAGGGGCGGGAGACCCAGTACTTC.